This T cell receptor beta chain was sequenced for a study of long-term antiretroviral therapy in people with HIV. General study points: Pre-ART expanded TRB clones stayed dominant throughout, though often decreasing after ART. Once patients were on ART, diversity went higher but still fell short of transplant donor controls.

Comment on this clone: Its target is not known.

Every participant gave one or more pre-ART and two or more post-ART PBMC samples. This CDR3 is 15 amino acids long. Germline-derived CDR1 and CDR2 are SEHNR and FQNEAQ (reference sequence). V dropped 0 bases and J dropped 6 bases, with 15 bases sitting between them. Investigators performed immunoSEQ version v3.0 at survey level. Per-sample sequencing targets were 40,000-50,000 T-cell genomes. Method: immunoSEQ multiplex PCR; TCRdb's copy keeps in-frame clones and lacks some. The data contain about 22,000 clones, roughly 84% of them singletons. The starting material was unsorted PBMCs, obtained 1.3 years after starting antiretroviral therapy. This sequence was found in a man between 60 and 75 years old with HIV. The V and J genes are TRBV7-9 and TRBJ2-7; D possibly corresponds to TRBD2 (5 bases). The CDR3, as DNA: TGTGCCAGCAGCTTAGCAGGGCTGCTACGGGGCGAGCAGTACTTC. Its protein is CASSLAGLLRGEQYF.